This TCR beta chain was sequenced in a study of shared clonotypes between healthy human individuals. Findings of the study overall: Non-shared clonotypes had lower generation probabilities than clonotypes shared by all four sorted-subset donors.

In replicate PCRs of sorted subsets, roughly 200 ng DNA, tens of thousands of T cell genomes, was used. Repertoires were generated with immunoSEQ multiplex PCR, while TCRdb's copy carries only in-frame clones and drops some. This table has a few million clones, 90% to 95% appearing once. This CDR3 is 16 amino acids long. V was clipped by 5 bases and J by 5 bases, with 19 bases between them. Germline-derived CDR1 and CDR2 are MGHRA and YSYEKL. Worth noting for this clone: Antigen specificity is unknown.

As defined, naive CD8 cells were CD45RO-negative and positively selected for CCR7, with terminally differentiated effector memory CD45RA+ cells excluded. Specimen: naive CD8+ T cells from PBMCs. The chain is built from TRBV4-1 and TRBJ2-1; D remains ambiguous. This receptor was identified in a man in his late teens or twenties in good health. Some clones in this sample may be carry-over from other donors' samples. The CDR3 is CASSKAPVLGDNEQFF. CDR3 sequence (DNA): TGCGCCAGCAGCAAAGCCCCCGTCCTTGGGGACAATGAGCAGTTCTTC.